The entry that follows covers one T cell receptor beta chain sequence. The data stem from a study of control samples from healthy donors and cancer patients. The CDR3 length is 13 residues. V lost 6 bases, J lost 7 bases, and 13 bases lay in between. The germline V gene encodes CDR1 MNHEY and CDR2 SVGAGI. Libraries were prepared by immunoSEQ multiplex PCR; TCRdb keeps only in-frame clonotypes and omits some of them. Of almost 90,000 clones listed, roughly 84% were seen once; the top ten hold around 2.1%. This chain joins TRBV6-5 and TRBJ1-5, with D hard to call. The sample comprised blood. The TCR comes from a woman between 40 and 50 years old in good health. The CDR3 loop is CASSSGRYQPQHF. CDR3 in DNA: TGTGCCAGCAGCTCGGGGAGGTACCAGCCCCAGCATTTT.